This T cell receptor beta chain was profiled in a study of blood T cell repertoires in COVID-19. Study background: Researchers got acute and convalescent COVID-19 samples from the United States, Italy and Spain. Nucleic acid was either cDNA or gDNA, and it came from T cells, B-cell-depleted T cells, or PBMCs.

Clones were read by immunoSEQ multiplex PCR, and TCRdb kept only the in-frame ones, dropping some. The sample has around 300,000 clones; approximately 83% are singletons. The CDR3 runs to 15 residues. Trimming took off 5 bases at V and 2 bases at J, with 15 bases between the two ends. Germline V lookup: CDR1 SGHNT, CDR2 YYREEE (reference sequence). This clone has just one count. The specimen was peripheral blood. The TCR originated in a woman in her 70s with acute or convalescent COVID-19. The V call is TRBV5-4, the J call TRBJ2-3; D is uncertain. Here the CDR3 reads CASSSYSEITDTQYF. The CDR3 bases are TGTGCCAGCAGTTCTTACTCGGAGATCACAGATACGCAGTATTTT.